This TCR beta chain is from a study of human T cells and chemical hapten exposure. General observations from the study: Expanded TCRs formed significantly more large CDR3 similarity clusters than controls.

V dropped 6 bases and J dropped 6; count of bases not matched to a gene: 5. This CDR3 is built from 15 residues. CDR1 SGHVS and CDR2 FNYEAQ come from the germline V gene. This clonotype was observed a few times. The target antigen is unknown. Stated time point: patch test 3, about 24 weeks after DPC sensitization. Stated treatment: therapeutic diphenylcyclopropenone sensitization with weekly scalp DPC. In every case, blood was obtained before the patch test was applied. TCRdb redid the calling of the RACE reads with MiXCR, one entry per CDR3 protein. The sample contains 150,000 to 200,000 distinct CDR3 sequences, roughly 26% of which appear only once.

The sample in question was whole blood, obtained in connection with sensitization to the hapten diphenylcyclopropenone (DPC). The TCR originated in a woman aged 18-29 years with alopecia areata. Some clones in this sample may be carry-over from other donors' samples. The V call is TRBV7-6, the J call TRBJ2-2; TRBD2 aligns across 12 bases. The CDR3 DNA follows: TGTGCCAGCAGTTGGACTAGCGGGAAGGCCGGGGAGCTGTTTTTT. Its protein product is CASSWTSGKAGELFF.